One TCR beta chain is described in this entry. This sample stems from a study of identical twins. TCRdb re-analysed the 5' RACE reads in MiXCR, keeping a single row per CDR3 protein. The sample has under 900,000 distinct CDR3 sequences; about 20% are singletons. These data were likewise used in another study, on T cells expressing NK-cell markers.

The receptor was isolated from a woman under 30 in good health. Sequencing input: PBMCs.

CDR3 loop: CASSLGRGAMNTEAFF. In DNA, the CDR3 is TGCGCCAGCAGCTTGGGGCGGGGAGCCATGAACACTGAAGCTTTCTTT. This chain connects TRBV5-1 to TRBJ1-1; D uncertain. CDR1 is SGHRS, CDR2 YFSETQ, per germline. The V end lost 0 bases, the J end lost 0 bases, and 12 bases lay between the germline ends. The CDR3 loop spans 16 amino acids. Full variable domain (missing parts from reference TRBV5-1 and TRBJ1-1): KAGVTQTPRYLIKTRGQQVTLSCSPISGHRSVSWYQQTPGQGLQFLFEYFSETQRNKGNFPGRFSGRQFSNSRSEMNVSTLELGDSALYLCASSLGRGAMNTEAFFGQGTRLTVV.